These T cell receptor beta chains were read from a single sample in a study of CD8+ T cells in alopecia areata. Libraries were prepared by immunoSEQ multiplex PCR; TCRdb keeps only in-frame clonotypes and omits some of them. Here the sample spans approximately 200,000 clones, roughly two fifths being singletons. The specimen comprised CD4+ T cells sorted from blood, sampled at approximately week 37, from a patient treated with tofacitinib. These receptors were taken from a human donor with alopecia areata. Both conserved end residues are part of each CDR3. D genes are given only for firm matches. Clone size appears in some rows only: once, few, many, or a class for an expanded clone.

>-|TRBJ1-2|TRBV5-4|-
CASSLELAGDGYTF
TGTGCCAGCAGCTTGGAATTGGCAGGGGACGGCTACACCTTC
>-|TRBJ1-1|TRBV23-1|-
CASSLLTYTEAFF
TGCGCCAGCAGTCTCTTGACATACACTGAAGCTTTCTTT
>-|TRBJ2-3|TRBV6-1|-
CASSPSTDTQYF
TGTGCCAGCAGTCCTAGCACAGATACGCAGTATTTT
>few|TRBJ2-3|TRBV2|-
CASRTSGDTQYF
TGTGCCAGCAGAACTAGTGGAGATACGCAGTATTTT
>-|TRBJ2-7|TRBV30|-
CAQGGRSSYEQYF
TGTGCCCAGGGGGGCAGGAGTTCCTACGAGCAGTACTTC
>few|TRBJ2-5|TRBV7-3|TRBD2
CASSQGTSGAGRTQYF
TGTGCCAGCAGCCAAGGGACTAGCGGAGCCGGACGGACCCAGTACTTC
>-|TRBJ2-5|TRBV7-2|-
CASSPPRGAIGETQYF
TGTGCCAGCAGCCCCCCCAGGGGGGCTATCGGAGAGACCCAGTACTTC
>few|TRBJ1-5|TRBV27|-
CASRRGSGSAQHF
TGTGCCAGCAGGCGGGGGAGCGGATCGGCCCAGCATTTT
>-|TRBJ2-5|TRBV29-1|-
CSVRTGAGIQETQYF
TGCAGCGTTCGCACGGGGGCCGGAATACAAGAGACCCAGTACTTC
>-|TRBJ2-5|TRBV18|TRBD2
CASSPPRTRVETQYF
TGTGCCAGCTCACCACCGCGGACTAGGGTTGAGACCCAGTACTTC
>few|TRBJ2-1|TRBV30|TRBD1
CAWSPRGFPYNEQFF
TGTGCCTGGAGTCCCAGGGGGTTCCCTTACAATGAGCAGTTCTTC
>-|TRBJ1-4|TRBV30|-
CAWSSSGGGEKLFF
TGTGCCTGGAGCTCGTCGGGGGGCGGTGAAAAACTGTTTTTT
>-|TRBJ1-1|TRBV27|-
CASSYGVGAFF
TGTGCCAGCAGTTACGGGGTTGGAGCTTTCTTT
>once|TRBJ2-1|TRBV15|-
CATSRSKTRGGEQFF
TGTGCCACCAGCAGATCCAAGACCCGAGGGGGTGAGCAGTTCTTC
>once|TRBJ2-5|TRBV6-6|TRBD2
CASSPAGGETQYF
TGTGCCAGCAGCCCCGCGGGAGGAGAGACCCAGTACTTC
>few|TRBJ1-5|TRBV27|-
CASSFTGQPQHF
TGTGCCAGCAGTTTTACGGGACAGCCCCAGCATTTT
>-|TRBJ2-7|TRBV29-1|-
CSVSAYEGRGEQYF
TGCAGCGTTAGCGCCTACGAGGGCCGGGGCGAGCAGTACTTC
>few|TRBJ2-7|TRBV7-9|TRBD1
CASSQTDRGTGREQYF
TGTGCCAGCAGCCAAACCGACAGGGGGACAGGTCGCGAGCAGTACTTC
>-|TRBJ1-3|TRBV30|-
CAWSVRQGWNTIYF
TGTGCCTGGAGTGTACGTCAGGGCTGGAACACCATATATTTT
>-|TRBJ2-3|TRBV29-1|-
CSVSVSRDTDTQYF
TGCAGCGTTTCCGTCTCCCGCGACACAGATACGCAGTATTTT
>once|TRBJ2-7|TRBV13|-
CASSFRYHEQYF
TGTGCCAGCAGCTTTCGGTATCACGAGCAGTACTTC
>-|TRBJ2-5|TRBV6-5|-
CASSPQLVLETQYF
TGTGCCAGCAGTCCTCAACTAGTTCTTGAGACCCAGTACTTC
>few|TRBJ2-1|TRBV5-1|TRBD2
CASSAPSSGSYNEQFF
TGCGCCAGCAGCGCCCCCTCTAGCGGGAGTTACAATGAGCAGTTCTTC
>-|TRBJ1-5|TRBV7-2|TRBD1
CASSLVGTGVGQPQHF
TGTGCCAGCAGCTTAGTGGGGACAGGGGTGGGGCAGCCCCAGCATTTT
>few|TRBJ1-2|TRBV4-3|TRBD1
CASSQQTGDPDTF
TGCGCCAGCAGCCAGCAAACAGGGGATCCGGACACCTTC
>few|TRBJ2-7|TRBV11-2|-
CASSLVSLGYEQYF
TGTGCCAGCAGCTTAGTCAGCCTCGGGTACGAGCAGTACTTC
>-|TRBJ2-3|TRBV4-2|-
CASSQVRTHDTQYF
TGTGCCAGCAGCCAAGTCCGGACCCACGATACGCAGTATTTT
>-|TRBJ1-1|TRBV2|-
CASSGGTSMAKFTEAFF
TGTGCCAGCAGTGGGGGGACCTCTATGGCGAAGTTCACAGAAGCTTTCTTT
>-|TRBJ1-2|TRBV19|-
CASAGRANYGYTF
TGTGCCAGTGCTGGGAGAGCTAACTATGGCTACACCTTC
>once|TRBJ2-7|TRBV30|TRBD2
CAWSALAGGYEQYF
TGTGCCTGGAGTGCCTTAGCGGGAGGCTACGAGCAGTACTTC
>-|TRBJ1-2|TRBV10-3|TRBD1
CAIRDTGVGGYTF
TGTGCCATCAGGGATACAGGGGTGGGCGGCTACACCTTC
>few|TRBJ1-2|TRBV30|TRBD1
CAWSVLGQGKYGYTF
TGTGCCTGGAGTGTACTTGGACAGGGGAAATATGGCTACACCTTC
>-|TRBJ2-4|TRBV11-2|-
CASSLDGLKLAKNIQYF
TGTGCCAGCAGCTTAGATGGGCTGAAGCTAGCCAAAAACATTCAGTACTTC
>-|TRBJ2-7|TRBV2|-
CASKGGNSYEQYF
TGTGCCAGCAAGGGGGGGAACTCCTACGAGCAGTACTTC
>few|TRBJ1-3|TRBV7-2|-
CASSSGPAELDTIYF
TGTGCCAGCAGCTCGGGACCGGCGGAGCTGGACACCATATATTTT
>-|TRBJ1-2|TRBV30|-
CAWSPPSGALGSHGYTF
TGTGCCTGGAGTCCCCCATCGGGTGCCCTCGGTTCGCATGGCTACACCTTC
>-|TRBJ1-4|TRBV7-8|-
CASSPRGRGRGEKLFF
TGTGCCAGCAGCCCCCGCGGTCGCGGACGAGGGGAAAAACTGTTTTTT
>-|TRBJ2-7|TRBV15|-
CATSRGKGALYEQYF
TGTGCCACCAGCAGGGGCAAAGGGGCCCTCTACGAGCAGTACTTC
>-|TRBJ2-1|TRBV30|TRBD2
CAWSVLAGVDEQFF
TGTGCCTGGAGTGTACTAGCGGGAGTCGATGAGCAGTTCTTC
>few|TRBJ2-1|TRBV29-1|-
CSVVMDSLYNEQFF
TGCAGCGTTGTGATGGACAGCCTATACAATGAGCAGTTCTTC
>-|TRBJ1-5|TRBV29-1|-
CSVGQGRQPQHF
TGCAGCGTTGGGCAGGGGCGGCAGCCCCAGCATTTT
>-|TRBJ1-2|TRBV10-3|-
CAISESREAYGYTF
TGTGCCATCAGTGAGTCAAGAGAAGCCTATGGCTACACCTTC
>-|TRBJ2-3|TRBV7-3|-
CASSSSVGVATDTQYF
TGTGCCAGCAGCTCCTCCGTCGGTGTGGCCACAGATACGCAGTATTTT
>-|TRBJ2-3|TRBV5-6|-
CASGAGTLGAHTQYF
TGTGCCAGCGGCGCCGGGACCCTAGGCGCCCATACGCAGTATTTT
>few|TRBJ1-2|TRBV5-5|-
CASSLVPARYGYTF
TGTGCCAGCAGCTTGGTTCCGGCCCGCTATGGCTACACCTTC
>-|TRBJ2-3|TRBV30|-
CAWSVLGGAGSTDTQYF
TGTGCCTGGAGTGTACTCGGCGGGGCGGGAAGCACAGATACGCAGTATTTT